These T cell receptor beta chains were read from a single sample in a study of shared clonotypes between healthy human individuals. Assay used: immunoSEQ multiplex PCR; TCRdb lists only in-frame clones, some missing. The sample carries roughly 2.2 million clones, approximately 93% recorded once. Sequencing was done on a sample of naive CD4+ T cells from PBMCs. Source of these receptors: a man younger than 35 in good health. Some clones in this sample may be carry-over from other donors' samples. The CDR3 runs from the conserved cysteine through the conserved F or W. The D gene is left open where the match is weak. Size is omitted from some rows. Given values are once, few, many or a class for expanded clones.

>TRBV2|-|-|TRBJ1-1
TGTGCCAGCAGTTACAGCCCCAGGTCTAATGAAGCTTTCTTT
CASSYSPRSNEAFF
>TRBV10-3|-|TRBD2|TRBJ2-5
TGTGCCATCAGTGAGTCGTGGCGGGAGGCCTCCCAAGAGACCCAGTACTTC
CAISESWREASQETQYF
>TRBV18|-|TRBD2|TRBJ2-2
TGTGCCAGCTCACCGGGACTAGTTGGCACCGGGGAGCTGTTTTTT
CASSPGLVGTGELFF
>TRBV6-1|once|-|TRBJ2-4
TGTGCCAGCAGTGAACTTCTGCGGTCAAGGGGCATAGCCAAAAACATTCAGTACTTC
CASSELLRSRGIAKNIQYF
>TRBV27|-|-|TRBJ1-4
TGTGCCAGCAGTTTGTTCGGGACCAATGAAAAACTGTTTTTT
CASSLFGTNEKLFF
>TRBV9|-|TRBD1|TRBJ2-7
TGTGCCAGCAGCGCTGGACAGGGGGGCTACGAGCAGTACTTC
CASSAGQGGYEQYF
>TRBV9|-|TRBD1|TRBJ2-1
TGTGCCAGCAGCCCCCAGGGGGACTCCTACAATGAGCAGTTCTTC
CASSPQGDSYNEQFF
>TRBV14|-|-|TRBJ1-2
TGTGCCAGCAGCCAAGGTTCCACCTATGGCTACACCTTC
CASSQGSTYGYTF
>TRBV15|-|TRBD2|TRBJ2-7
TGTGCCACCAGCCCAAGGGCCCCCCAGCGGGGATACTACGAGCAGTACTTC
CATSPRAPQRGYYEQYF
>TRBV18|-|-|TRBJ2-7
TGTGCCAGCTCACCATACGGATCCTACGAGCAGTACTTC
CASSPYGSYEQYF
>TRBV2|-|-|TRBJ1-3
TGTGCCAGCAGTCGGGGAAACACCATATATTTT
CASSRGNTIYF